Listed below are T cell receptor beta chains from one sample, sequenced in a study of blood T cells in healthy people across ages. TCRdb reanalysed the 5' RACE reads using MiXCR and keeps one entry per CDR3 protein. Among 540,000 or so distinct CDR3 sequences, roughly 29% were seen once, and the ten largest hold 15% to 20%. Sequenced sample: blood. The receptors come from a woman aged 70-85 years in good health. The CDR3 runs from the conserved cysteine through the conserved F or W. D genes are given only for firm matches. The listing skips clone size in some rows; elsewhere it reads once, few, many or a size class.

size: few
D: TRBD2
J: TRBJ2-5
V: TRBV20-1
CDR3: CSAREAGGGQETQYF
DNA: TGCAGTGCTAGAGAAGCGGGGGGAGGTCAAGAGACCCAGTACTTC

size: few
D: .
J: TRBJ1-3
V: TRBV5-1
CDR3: CASSFGRYSGNTIYF
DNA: TGCGCCAGCAGCTTCGGACGGTACTCTGGAAACACCATATATTTT

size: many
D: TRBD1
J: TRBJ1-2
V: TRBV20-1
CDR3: CSARVGGGAGGYTF
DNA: TGCAGTGCTAGAGTGGGAGGGGGCGCTGGTGGCTACACCTTC

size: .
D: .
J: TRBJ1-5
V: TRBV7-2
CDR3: CASSTNWGSNQPQHF
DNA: TGTGCCAGCAGCACAAACTGGGGTAGCAATCAGCCCCAGCATTTT

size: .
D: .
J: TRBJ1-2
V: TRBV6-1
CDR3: CASSENPTGGYGYTF
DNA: TGTGCCAGCAGTGAAAACCCCACCGGAGGTTACGGCTACACCTTC

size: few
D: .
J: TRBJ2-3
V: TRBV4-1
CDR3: CASSQDVRGADTQYF
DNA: TGCGCCAGCAGCCAAGATGTGAGGGGAGCAGATACGCAGTATTTT

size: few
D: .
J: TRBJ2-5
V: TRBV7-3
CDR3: CASSLSRAQETQYF
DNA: TGTGCCAGCAGCTTATCCAGGGCCCAAGAGACCCAGTACTTC

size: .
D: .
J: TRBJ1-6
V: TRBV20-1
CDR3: CSARLQGNSPLHF
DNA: TGCAGTGCTAGGCTACAGGGAAATTCACCCCTCCACTTT

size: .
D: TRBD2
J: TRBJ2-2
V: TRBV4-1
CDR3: CASSREGSGANTGELFF
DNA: TGCGCCAGCAGCCGAGAAGGGAGCGGGGCGAACACCGGGGAGCTGTTTTTT

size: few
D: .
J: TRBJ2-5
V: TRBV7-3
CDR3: CASSPLGSQETQYF
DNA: TGTGCCAGCAGCCCTCTGGGGTCCCAAGAGACCCAGTACTTC

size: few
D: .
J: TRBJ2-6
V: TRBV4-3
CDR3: CASSLARSGANVLTF
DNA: TGCGCCAGCAGCCTAGCTAGATCTGGGGCCAACGTCCTGACTTTC

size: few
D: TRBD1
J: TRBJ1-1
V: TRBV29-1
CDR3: CSVIAGTGGFRAFF
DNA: TGCAGCGTGATCGCCGGGACAGGGGGCTTTAGAGCTTTCTTT

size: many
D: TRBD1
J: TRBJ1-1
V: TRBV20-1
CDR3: CSASPDQGDTEAFF
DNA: TGCAGTGCTTCCCCAGACCAGGGGGACACTGAAGCTTTCTTT

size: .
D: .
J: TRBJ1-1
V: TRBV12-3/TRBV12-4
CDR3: CASRTGLNTEAFF
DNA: TGTGCCAGCAGGACCGGGCTGAACACTGAAGCTTTCTTT

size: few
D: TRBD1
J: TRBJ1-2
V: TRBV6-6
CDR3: CASSAPGQGDGYTF
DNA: TGTGCCAGCAGTGCCCCGGGACAGGGGGATGGCTACACCTTC

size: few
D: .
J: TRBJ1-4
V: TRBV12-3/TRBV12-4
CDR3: CASTLGGAVGKLFF
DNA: TGTGCCAGCACCTTAGGAGGGGCCGTTGGAAAACTGTTTTTT

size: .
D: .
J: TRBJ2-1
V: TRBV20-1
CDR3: CSGQGNEQFF
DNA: TGCAGTGGGCAGGGAAATGAGCAGTTCTTC

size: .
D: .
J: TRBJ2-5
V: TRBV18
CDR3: CASPPGRSGPNQETQYF
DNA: TGTGCCAGCCCCCCGGGGAGAAGCGGCCCTAACCAAGAGACCCAGTACTTC

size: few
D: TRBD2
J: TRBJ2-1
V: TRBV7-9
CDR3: CASSLAQTGLVPWGRKDEQFF
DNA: TGTGCCAGCAGCTTAGCTCAGACGGGACTAGTCCCTTGGGGTCGTAAGGATGAGCAGTTCTTC

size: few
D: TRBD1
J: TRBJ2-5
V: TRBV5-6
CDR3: CASSPRGRTQYF
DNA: TGTGCCAGCAGCCCCAGGGGGAGGACCCAGTACTTC

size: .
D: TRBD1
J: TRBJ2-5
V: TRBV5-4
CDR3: CASRDRGSGETQYF
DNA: TGTGCCAGCCGGGACAGGGGATCAGGAGAGACCCAGTACTTC

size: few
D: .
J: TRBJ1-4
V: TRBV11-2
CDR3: CASSLDPGRTAIIEKLFF
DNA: TGTGCCAGCAGCTTAGATCCCGGCCGGACGGCTATAATCGAAAAACTGTTTTTT

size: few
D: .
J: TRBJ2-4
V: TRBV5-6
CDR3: CASSLRNAKNTQYF
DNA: TGTGCCAGCAGCTTGAGAAATGCCAAAAACACTCAGTACTTC

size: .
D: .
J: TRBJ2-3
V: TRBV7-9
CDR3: CASSLSRAAEDTQYF
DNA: TGTGCCAGCAGCTTAAGCAGGGCCGCGGAAGATACGCAGTATTTT

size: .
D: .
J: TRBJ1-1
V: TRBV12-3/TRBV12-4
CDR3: CASSLVGFFGGAFF
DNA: TGTGCCAGCAGTTTAGTGGGGTTCTTCGGCGGGGCTTTCTTT

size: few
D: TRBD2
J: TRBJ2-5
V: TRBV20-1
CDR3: CSGSGGVQETQYF
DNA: TGCAGTGGTAGCGGGGGGGTACAAGAGACCCAGTACTTC

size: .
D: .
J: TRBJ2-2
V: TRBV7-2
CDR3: CASSSTVAGELFF
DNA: TGTGCCAGCAGCTCGACAGTTGCCGGGGAGCTGTTTTTT

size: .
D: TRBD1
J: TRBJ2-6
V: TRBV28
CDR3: CAITRGSGANVLTF
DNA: TGTGCCATCACCAGGGGGTCTGGGGCCAACGTCCTGACTTTC

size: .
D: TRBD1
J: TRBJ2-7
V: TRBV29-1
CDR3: CSTRTGRYEQYF
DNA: TGCAGCACCCGGACAGGGAGGTACGAGCAGTACTTC

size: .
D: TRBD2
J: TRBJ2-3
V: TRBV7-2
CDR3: CASSLVWTSSDTQYF
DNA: TGTGCCAGCAGCTTAGTGTGGACTAGCAGCGATACGCAGTATTTT

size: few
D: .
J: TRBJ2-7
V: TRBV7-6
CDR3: CASSLTPSGEQYF
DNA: TGTGCCAGCAGCTTAACCCCCTCTGGCGAGCAGTACTTC

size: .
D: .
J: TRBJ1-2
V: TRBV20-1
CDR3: CSARDRRWNYGYTF
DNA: TGCAGTGCTAGAGATCGGCGGTGGAACTATGGCTACACCTTC

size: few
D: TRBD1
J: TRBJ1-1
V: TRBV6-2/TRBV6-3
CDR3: CASGYAGQGLRSTEAFF
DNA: TGTGCCAGCGGTTACGCTGGACAGGGCCTCCGGAGCACTGAAGCTTTCTTT

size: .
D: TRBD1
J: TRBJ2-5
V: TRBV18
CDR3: CASSPNPGQGQETQYF
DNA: TGTGCCAGCTCACCAAACCCGGGACAGGGACAAGAGACCCAGTACTTC

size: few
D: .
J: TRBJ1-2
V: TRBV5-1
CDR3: CASSLEHVYGYTF
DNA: TGCGCCAGCAGCTTGGAACATGTCTATGGCTACACCTTC

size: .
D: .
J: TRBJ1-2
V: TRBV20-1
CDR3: CSARRAGTNYGYTF
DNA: TGCAGTGCTAGAAGGGCGGGGACTAACTATGGCTACACCTTC

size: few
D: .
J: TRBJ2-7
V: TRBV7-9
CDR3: CASSLSRTEQYF
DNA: TGTGCCAGCAGCTTAAGTAGGACCGAGCAGTACTTC